The rows below give T cell receptor beta chains drawn from one sample of a study of cytomegalovirus exposure and HLA in healthy donors. This table comes from immunoSEQ multiplex PCR, and its TCRdb copy is limited to in-frame clones, with some not included. The sample records about 4,900 clones, roughly 80% being singletons. The specimen sequenced was PBMCs. These receptors were collected from a woman in her thirties or forties in good health and CMV-seropositive. CDR3s include the opening cysteine and the closing phenylalanine or tryptophan. The D gene is left open where the match is weak. Clone size appears in some rows only: once, few, many, or a class for an expanded clone.

TGTGCCAGCAGAGGAGGTAATCAGCCCCAGCATTTT | CASRGGNQPQHF | 12 | TRBJ1-5 | TRBV28 | . | .
TGTGCCAGTTCCAGGGGGACCTACGAGCAGTACTTC | CASSRGTYEQYF | 12 | TRBJ2-7 | TRBV27 | TRBD1 | .
TGTGCCTGGAGCAGGGGTCGGTACGAGCAGTACTTC | CAWSRGRYEQYF | 12 | TRBJ2-7 | TRBV30 | . | .
TGCAGCGTTGAAGCCCATACAGCGGGAAAACTGTTTTTT | CSVEAHTAGKLFF | 13 | TRBJ1-4 | TRBV29-1 | . | .
TGCAGCGTTGAAAACAGGGCAAGGGTAGATACGCAGTATTTT | CSVENRARVDTQYF | 14 | TRBJ2-3 | TRBV29-1 | . | .
TGTGCCAGCAGCCCAGGACAGGGGGCGGTCAATGAGCAGTTCTTC | CASSPGQGAVNEQFF | 15 | TRBJ2-1 | TRBV28 | TRBD1 | .
TGTGCCTGGAGCCGGACAGGGAACACTGAAGCTTTCTTT | CAWSRTGNTEAFF | 13 | TRBJ1-1 | TRBV30 | TRBD1 | .
TGTGCCCGGGGACAGAACTATGGCTACACCTTC | CARGQNYGYTF | 11 | TRBJ1-2 | TRBV30 | TRBD1 | .
TGTGCCAGCCGTAGGACTAGCGGGAGCCTGGATGAGCAGTTCTTC | CASRRTSGSLDEQFF | 15 | TRBJ2-1 | TRBV5-6 | TRBD2 | .
TGCGCCAGCACCCCCCGACAGAACTCCGAGCAGTACTTC | CASTPRQNSEQYF | 13 | TRBJ2-7 | TRBV5-1 | . | once
TGTGCCAGCAGCATAGACAATCAGCCCCAGCATTTT | CASSIDNQPQHF | 12 | TRBJ1-5 | TRBV5-4 | . | few
TGCAGCGTTCCGGGACTAGCGGGAGGGCAGGGTGAGCAGTTCTTC | CSVPGLAGGQGEQFF | 15 | TRBJ2-1 | TRBV29-1 | TRBD2 | .
TGTGCCAGCAGTTACTCGGGCAGTCTTGAAGCTTTCTTT | CASSYSGSLEAFF | 13 | TRBJ1-1 | TRBV6-5 | . | once
TGTGCCAGCCTCAGTCCGGGTCGTGGCTACACCTTC | CASLSPGRGYTF | 12 | TRBJ1-2 | TRBV28 | . | .
TGTGCCAGCAGTTACGAGACTCTGGGGGGCTATGGCTACACCTTC | CASSYETLGGYGYTF | 15 | TRBJ1-2 | TRBV6-5 | . | few
TGTGCCAGCAGTGGCGTGACAGGGGGGGAGCAGTACTTC | CASSGVTGGEQYF | 13 | TRBJ2-7 | TRBV25-1 | TRBD1 | .
TGTGCCTGGAGTAGAATGTGGAGCTCTGGAAACACCATATATTTT | CAWSRMWSSGNTIYF | 15 | TRBJ1-3 | TRBV30 | . | .
TGTGCCTGGAGTGTAGGGAGAAACACTGAAGCTTTCTTT | CAWSVGRNTEAFF | 13 | TRBJ1-1 | TRBV30 | . | .
TGTGCCTGGAGTGCCAGCCAGGCCCGGGGAGAGACCCAGTACTTC | CAWSASQARGETQYF | 15 | TRBJ2-5 | TRBV30 | . | .
TGTGCCTGGAGTGTGGCCGCTTTGTCCAATGAGCAGTTCTTC | CAWSVAALSNEQFF | 14 | TRBJ2-1 | TRBV30 | . | .
TGTGCCTGGAGTCCCAGGGAGACCCAGTACTTC | CAWSPRETQYF | 11 | TRBJ2-5 | TRBV30 | . | .
TGCAGCGTTCTATACACTGAAGCTTTCTTT | CSVLYTEAFF | 10 | TRBJ1-1 | TRBV29-1 | . | .
TGTGCCTGGAGTGTGGGGGGAGAAAAACTGTTTTTT | CAWSVGGEKLFF | 12 | TRBJ1-4 | TRBV30 | . | .
TGTGCCATCAGTGGTCGACAGGGTGCTAATGAAAAACTGTTTTTT | CAISGRQGANEKLFF | 15 | TRBJ1-4 | TRBV10-3 | TRBD1 | .
TGCAGCGTTGGAAAGGGACTCACGGAGACCCAGTACTTC | CSVGKGLTETQYF | 13 | TRBJ2-5 | TRBV29-1 | . | .
TGCGCCAGCAGCCCAGGACTAGCGGGACAAGAGACCCAGTACTTC | CASSPGLAGQETQYF | 15 | TRBJ2-5 | TRBV5-1 | TRBD2 | .
TGTGCCAGCAGTGGAGACGGGAACTATGGCTACACCTTC | CASSGDGNYGYTF | 13 | TRBJ1-2 | TRBV6-5 | . | .
TGTGCCTGGAGTGTACAGGGATGGAACACTGAAGCTTTCTTT | CAWSVQGWNTEAFF | 14 | TRBJ1-1 | TRBV30 | . | .
TGTGCCTGGAGTGTACATGGGGGGGGTATTGAGCAGTTCTTC | CAWSVHGGGIEQFF | 14 | TRBJ2-1 | TRBV30 | TRBD2 | .
TGTGCCTGGAGTGTACAGAAGAACTACTATGGCTACACCTTC | CAWSVQKNYYGYTF | 14 | TRBJ1-2 | TRBV30 | . | few
TGTGCCAGCAGTTACTCGGAAAGAGGAGGAAACACCATATATTTT | CASSYSERGGNTIYF | 15 | TRBJ1-3 | TRBV6-5 | . | .
TGCGCCAGCAGCGAGGGGACAGGTCCCCAGTATGGCTACACCTTC | CASSEGTGPQYGYTF | 15 | TRBJ1-2 | TRBV5-1 | TRBD1 | .
TGCGCCAGCAGCCGGACTAGCTTTAATGAGCAGTTCTTC | CASSRTSFNEQFF | 13 | TRBJ2-1 | TRBV5-1 | TRBD2 | .
TGCGCCAGCTCTCGGGGGACCGGGGAGCTGTTTTTT | CASSRGTGELFF | 12 | TRBJ2-2 | TRBV5-1 | . | .
TGCAGCGTTCAATCAGCGGGAGGGATTTACGAGCAGTACTTC | CSVQSAGGIYEQYF | 14 | TRBJ2-7 | TRBV29-1 | TRBD2 | .
TGTGCCTGGAGATCCAGCTATGGCTACACCTTC | CAWRSSYGYTF | 11 | TRBJ1-2 | TRBV30 | . | .
TGTGCCAGCAGCCAGACAGTTAATGAAAAACTGTTTTTT | CASSQTVNEKLFF | 13 | TRBJ1-4 | TRBV5-4 | . | once
TGCAGCGTTTCACAGGGCCGGGAGACCCAGTACTTC | CSVSQGRETQYF | 12 | TRBJ2-5 | TRBV29-1 | . | .
TGTGCCAGCAGTTGGGACCGGAGCGGGTACGAGCAGTACTTC | CASSWDRSGYEQYF | 14 | TRBJ2-7 | TRBV6-5 | . | .
TGTGCCAGCAGACCGAACCTAAGTGAAAAACTGTTTTTT | CASRPNLSEKLFF | 13 | TRBJ1-4 | TRBV6-6 | . | .